The 17 T cell receptor beta chains in this list originate from one sample, sequenced in a study of blood T cells in healthy people across ages. Primed by a sample-barcoded 5' primer and a J-beta primer mix, a second PCR proceeded for about 7 to 11 cycles. TCRdb fed the 5' RACE reads into MiXCR, producing one record per CDR3 protein. The sample shows 1.5 million or so distinct CDR3 sequences, 42% of them seen only once. Sample: blood. These receptors were taken from a woman between 18 and 29 years old in good health.

This clonotype has only one observation. The chain uses TRBV11-1 and TRBJ1-2; the D gene is possibly TRBD1 (5 bases). V was pared by 3 bases and J by 8 bases, with 22 bases between. In germline, CDR1 is SGHAT, CDR2 FQDESV (reference sequence). This CDR3 spans 16 amino acids. CDR3 bases: TGTGCCAGCAGCTTCGAGGTCCGGGCGGCAGGGAGCGGCTACACCTTC. Its protein product is CASSFEVRAAGSGYTF. Complete variable domain (other parts from reference TRBV11-1 and TRBJ1-2): EAEVAQSPRYKITEKSQAVAFWCDPISGHATLYWYRQILGQGPELLVQFQDESVVDDSQLPKDRFSAERLKGVDSTLKIQPAELGDSAMYLCASSFEVRAAGSGYTFGSGTRLTVV.

The chain employs TRBV20-1 and TRBJ2-3; D possibly corresponds to TRBD2 (5 bases). CDR1 is DFQATT and CDR2 is SNEGSKA in the germline V gene (reference sequence). V was clipped by 5 bases and J by 5 bases, with 11 bases between them. The CDR3 is 12 amino acids. The CDR3 nucleotides are TGCAGTGCTCCTTATCGGGGAGATACGCAGTATTTT. Translating gives CSAPYRGDTQYF.

The V gene is TRBV20-1, the J gene TRBJ1-3, with no clear D. CDR1 and CDR2 from the germline V gene are DFQATT and SNEGSKA (reference sequence). V shed 3 bases and J shed 0 bases, with 9 bases lying between them. The CDR3 is 14 residues long. Here the CDR3 DNA reads TGCAGTGCTAGCCATGGAGACTCTGGAAACACCATATATTTT. Amino acid sequence: CSASHGDSGNTIYF.

A few counts support this clonotype. The rearrangement links TRBV3-1 to TRBJ2-5; D gene ambiguous. Germline CDR1 reads LGHDT; CDR2 reads YNNKEL (reference sequence). CDR3 length equals 14 residues. V lost 4 bases and J lost 3, with 12 bases in between. CDR3 DNA: TGTGCCAGCAGCCGGCGAACAGTAGAAGAGACCCAGTACTTC. It codes for CASSRRTVEETQYF.

This clonotype was seen more than once but under ten times. The rearrangement links TRBV10-3 to TRBJ2-6; maybe TRBD1 (5 bases). Germline V lookup: CDR1 ENHRY, CDR2 SYGVKD. V was clipped by 6 bases and J by 0 bases, with 9 bases between them. CDR3 length: 15 amino acids. DNA for the CDR3: TGTGCCATCAGCATACAGGACTCTGGGGCCAACGTCCTGACTTTC. Translating gives CAISIQDSGANVLTF.

This CDR3 reads CASSQGQDHEQFF. DNA of the CDR3: TGTGCCAGCAGCCAGGGACAGGACCATGAGCAGTTCTTC. The chain combines TRBV2 with TRBJ2-1, with 8 bases identical to TRBD1. The germline V gene has CDR1 SNHLY and CDR2 FYNNEI. The junction had 6 bases not matched to a gene; V was cut back by 6 bases and J by 8 bases. The CDR3 is 13 amino acids.

This clonotype showed up just a few times. CDR3 protein: CSAGKGGSADTQYF. CDR3 DNA: TGCAGCGCGGGGAAGGGCGGGAGTGCAGATACGCAGTATTTT. V usage is TRBV29-1 and J usage is TRBJ2-3; 7 nucleotides line up with TRBD2. The germline gives CDR1 SQVTM, CDR2 ANQGSEA. The V segment lost 7 bases and the J segment 4 bases; nucleotides outside the gene matches: 11. There are 14 residues in the CDR3.

This clonotype was picked up a small number of times. The chain employs TRBV27 and TRBJ2-7; D is possibly TRBD1 (6 bases). The CDR3 is 15 residues long. Germline V gene data show CDR1 as MNHEY and CDR2 as SMNVEV (reference sequence). V was pared by 2 bases and J by 6 bases, with 17 bases between. CDR3 loop: CASSLGGASLGEQYF. DNA for the CDR3: TGTGCCAGCAGTTTAGGGGGCGCTTCCCTAGGCGAGCAGTACTTC.

This chain joins TRBV15 and TRBJ1-3; D is ambiguous. Germline V CDR1 and CDR2: LNHNV, YYDKDF (reference sequence). With 3 bases removed from V and 1 base from J, the gap between germline ends came to 7 bases. The CDR3 spans 14 residues. The CDR3 sequence: CATSSTVSGNTIYF. As DNA, the CDR3 is TGTGCCACCAGCAGTACAGTATCTGGAAACACCATATATTTT.

This clonotype came up many times. This chain joins TRBV7-2 and TRBJ2-7, with D tentatively TRBD2 (6 bases). V was pared by 2 bases and J by 6 bases, with 17 bases between. The CDR3 is made up of 15 amino acids. Germline V gene lookup returns CDR1 SGHTA and CDR2 FQGNSA. The CDR3 DNA follows: TGTGCCAGCAGCTTAAGTGGGACTTTTCTCTCCGAGCAGTACTTC. It yields the protein CASSLSGTFLSEQYF.

The chain combines TRBV10-3 with TRBJ2-5; the D gene could be TRBD1 or TRBD2 (5 bases each). Between the trimmed V and J ends, which lost 10 bases and 0 bases, there was a span of 9 bases. Germline V gene lookup returns CDR1 ENHRY and CDR2 SYGVKD. The length of the CDR3 is 12 residues. CDR3 DNA sequence: TGTGCCACGAGGGGTGACCAAGAGACCCAGTACTTC. It translates to CATRGDQETQYF.

CDR3 sequence: CASGRGGTQYF. The CDR3 nucleotides read TGTGCCAGCGGGCGGGGAGGGACCCAGTACTTC. The chain combines TRBV2 with TRBJ2-5; D may be TRBD2 (6 bases). V was trimmed by 8 bases and J by 7 bases, leaving 11 bases between them. CDR1 is SNHLY, CDR2 FYNNEI, per germline. The CDR3 runs 11 residues.

The chain couples TRBV5-6 to TRBJ2-3, with D perhaps TRBD2 (5 bases). From germline, CDR1 is SGHDT and CDR2 YYEEEE. The CDR3 has 16 residues. Trimming removed 1 base from V and 0 bases from J, with 12 bases in between. In DNA, the CDR3 is TGTGCCAGCAGCTTGAGGTGGGAGATTAGCACAGATACGCAGTATTTT. This translates into CASSLRWEISTDTQYF. Full variable domain (remainder filled in from reference TRBV5-6 and TRBJ2-3): DAGVTQSPTHLIKTRGQQVTLRCSPKSGHDTVSWYQQALGQGPQFIFQYYEEEERQRGNFPDRFSGHQFPNYSSELNVNALLLGDSALYLCASSLRWEISTDTQYFGPGTRLTVL.

This clonotype was recorded a few times. This chain links TRBV29-1 with TRBJ1-1, with D possibly TRBD1 on 6 matching bases. V was shortened by 7 bases and J by 2 bases, with 17 bases between the two germline ends. The CDR3 totals 14 residues. Germline V CDR1 and CDR2: SQVTM, ANQGSEA. DNA of the CDR3: TGCAGCGCTCGGGCCGGGACAATAAACACTGAAGCTTTCTTT. Translation: CSARAGTINTEAFF.

The V and J genes are TRBV7-9 and TRBJ1-2; the match to TRBD1 covers 7 bases. The germline V gene encodes CDR1 SEHNR and CDR2 FQNEAQ (reference sequence). The CDR3 totals 16 residues. J lost 6 bases, V lost 3 bases, and 13 bases had no gene match. As DNA, the CDR3 is TGTGCCAGCAGCTTGAGGACAGGACCCACCAAGGATGGCTACACCTTC. Translation gives CASSLRTGPTKDGYTF.

J is TRBJ1-1 and V is TRBV7-2; a weak D match, TRBD1 (5 bases). This CDR3 has 16 residues. From germline, CDR1 is SGHTA and CDR2 FQGNSA. Deletions cut 1 base from V and 0 bases from J, with 12 bases between. Here the CDR3 reads CASSLGPGGVNTEAFF. The CDR3 coding sequence is TGTGCCAGCAGCTTAGGGCCGGGAGGGGTGAACACTGAAGCTTTCTTT. The full variable domain, completed using reference TRBV7-2 and TRBJ1-1, is GAGVSQSPSNKVTEKGKDVELRCDPISGHTALYWYRQSLGQGLEFLIYFQGNSAPDKSGLPSDRFSAERTGGSVSTLTIQRTQQEDSAVYLCASSLGPGGVNTEAFFGQGTRLTVV.

The chain employs TRBV6-5 and TRBJ1-1, with D unclear. Germline CDR1 and CDR2: MNHEY and SVGAGI. Between the trimmed V and J ends, which lost 5 bases and 1 base, there was a span of 8 bases. The CDR3 length is 13 residues. The CDR3 is CASSRHQNTEAFF. In DNA, the CDR3 is TGTGCCAGCAGTCGACACCAGAACACTGAAGCTTTCTTT.